The T cell receptor beta chain described here comes from a study of molecular identifiers for immune sequencing clone quantification. In TCRdb, the PCR reads were re-called with MiXCR into one record per CDR3 protein. The sample contains more than 250,000 distinct CDR3 sequences, roughly a fifth of which appear only once. This clonotype was seen more than once but under ten times. What it recognizes is unknown. Study-level points and caveats: Effector cells kept over 97% of their molecules in clones above 20 RNA copies, while naive cells kept under 1% there.

The sequencing sample was made of naive CD8+ T cells from blood, with Jurkat cell RNA spiked in. Subset reported: FACS-sorted CD8+CD4-CCR7+CD45RA+ naive T cells. This clonotype originated in a human donor in good health. Some libraries in this study had Jurkat cell RNA spiked in.

In nucleotides, the CDR3 is TGTGCCAGCAGTGCTACAGGACAGGAGATTTATGGCTACACCTTC. Amino acids: CASSATGQEIYGYTF. V and J are TRBV6-4 and TRBJ1-2; 7 nucleotides match TRBD1. From germline, CDR1 is MRHNA and CDR2 SNTAGT. V shed 4 bases and J 5 bases; nucleotides not matched to a gene: 10. The CDR3 loop spans 15 amino acids.